The 23 T cell receptor beta chains presented below share a single source sample, sequenced in a study of T cells in Graves' hyperthyroidism and ophthalmopathy. TCR beta CDR3 regions were amplified from RNA. TCR CDR3 regions were first amplified by RT-PCR with HTBI primers. TCRdb redid the calling of the multiplex PCR reads with MiXCR, one entry per CDR3 protein. This table holds approximately 640,000 distinct CDR3 sequences, approximately 15% found once. The sample consisted of blood. Receptor source: a middle-aged man with Graves' hyperthyroidism.

This clonotype has a count of ten or more. The rearrangement joins TRBV2 to TRBJ2-3; a weak D match, TRBD2 (6 bases). The CDR3 covers 14 residues. Trimming left V 7 bases short and J 1 base short, with 12 bases between. Germline-derived CDR1 and CDR2 are SNHLY and FYNNEI. The CDR3 spells CASNVAGRTDTQYF. CDR3 sequence (DNA): TGTGCCAGCAATGTCGCGGGGCGCACAGATACGCAGTATTTT.

This clonotype was detected many times. The V gene is TRBV7-2, the J gene TRBJ1-1, with D unresolved. CDR1 and CDR2 (germline): SGHTA, FQGNSA. This CDR3 is built from 13 residues. V was clipped by 1 base and J by 4 bases, with 7 bases between them. CDR3: CASSLENFTEAFF. The CDR3 nucleotides are TGTGCCAGCAGCTTAGAGAACTTCACTGAAGCTTTCTTT. Together with reference TRBV7-2 and TRBJ1-1, the CDR3 gives the full variable domain: GAGVSQSPSNKVTEKGKDVELRCDPISGHTALYWYRQSLGQGLEFLIYFQGNSAPDKSGLPSDRFSAERTGGSVSTLTIQRTQQEDSAVYLCASSLENFTEAFFGQGTRLTVV.

The chain uses TRBV28 and TRBJ2-1; the D is unclear. Deletions cut 5 bases from V and 0 bases from J, with 14 bases between. The CDR3 consists of 16 residues. From germline, CDR1 is MDHEN and CDR2 SYDVKM. The CDR3 here is CASSTDSRSSYNEQFF. Written as DNA, the CDR3 is TGTGCCAGCAGTACCGATAGCAGAAGCTCCTACAATGAGCAGTTCTTC.

The chain has TRBV6-1 and TRBJ2-7, with TRBD2 as a possible D gene (5 bases). CDR1 and CDR2 (germline): MNHNS, SASEGT. Deletions cut 7 bases from V and 0 bases from J, with 19 bases between. The CDR3 consists of 16 residues. The CDR3 bases are TGTGCCAGCACCCTCCTGCGGGTCCTCTTCTCCTACGAGCAGTACTTC. It encodes CASTLLRVLFSYEQYF.

This clonotype was detected a few times. V is TRBV6-2 or TRBV6-3 and J is TRBJ1-1; D might be TRBD1 (5 bases). The CDR3 has 13 amino acids. Per germline, CDR1 MNHEY and CDR2 SVGEGT. The germline V and J ends were trimmed by 5 bases and 2 bases, with 9 bases remaining between them. CDR3 sequence (DNA): TGTGCCAGCAGTGCCAGGGCCAACACTGAAGCTTTCTTT. Translation gives CASSARANTEAFF.

This rearrangement joins TRBV6-5 to TRBJ1-2; D unclear. Looked up from germline, CDR1 is MNHEY and CDR2 is SVGAGI. V lost 2 bases and J 3 bases, leaving 10 bases between the germline ends. This CDR3 region has 14 residues. Here the CDR3 DNA reads TGTGCCAGCAGTTACGGTGAACAGTACTATGGCTACACCTTC. It specifies CASSYGEQYYGYTF.

The V call is TRBV7-2, the J call TRBJ2-6; D is possibly TRBD1 (6 bases). Germline V gives CDR1 SGHTA, CDR2 FQGNSA. The CDR3 is 15 residues long. V was clipped by 5 bases and J by 3 bases, with 11 bases between them. The CDR3 here is CASSTTGFGANVLTF. CDR3 coding DNA: TGTGCCAGCAGCACCACAGGGTTTGGGGCCAACGTCCTGACTTTC.

This clonotype was counted a few times. The gene calls are TRBV27 and TRBJ1-2, with 9 nucleotides matching TRBD1. The V gene end was trimmed by 4 bases and the J gene end by 6 bases; junction bases not matched to a gene: 6. The CDR3 totals 14 residues. Germline-derived CDR1 and CDR2 are MNHEY and SMNVEV (reference sequence). CDR3 residues: CASSYGTGPHGYTF. The CDR3 DNA is TGTGCCAGCAGTTACGGGACAGGGCCGCATGGCTACACCTTC.

The J gene is TRBJ2-1, the V gene TRBV24-1, with 11 bases matching TRBD2. This CDR3 region has 16 residues. Germline CDR1 reads KGHDR; CDR2 reads SFDVKD. The V and J ends lost 3 bases and 7 bases, in that order; junction bases with no gene match: 7. CDR3 in DNA: TGTGCCACCAGTGATACGGGGCTAGCGGGAGGAAATGAGCAGTTCTTC. It specifies CATSDTGLAGGNEQFF.

The V call is TRBV5-5, the J call TRBJ2-1, with TRBD2 identical over 12 bases. This CDR3 comprises 16 residues. Germline CDR1 and CDR2: SGHKS and YYEKEE (reference sequence). After removal of 4 bases from V and 9 bases from J, the junction contained 11 bases not matched to a gene. DNA of the CDR3: TGTGCCAGCAGCCCCCCGACTAGCGGGAGCCCCCTTGAGCAGTTCTTC. Protein: CASSPPTSGSPLEQFF. Looking up the rest from reference TRBV5-5 and TRBJ2-1 gives the full variable domain: DAGVTQSPTHLIKTRGQQVTLRCSPISGHKSVSWYQQVLGQGPQFIFQYYEKEERGRGNFPDRFSARQFPNYSSELNVNALLLGDSALYLCASSPPTSGSPLEQFFGPGTRLTVL.

This clonotype has at least ten counts. The chain joins TRBV12-3 or TRBV12-4 to TRBJ2-3; the match to TRBD2 covers 8 bases. V shed 6 bases and J 4 bases; nucleotides not matched to a gene: 6. This CDR3 has 14 amino acids. CDR3 residues: CASSSAGVPDTQYF. The CDR3 DNA sequence: TGTGCCAGCAGCTCAGCGGGAGTGCCAGATACGCAGTATTTT.

This clonotype was counted between two and nine times. CDR3 sequence (DNA): TGTGCCAGTATTAAGGAAGGCGCTGGAAACACCATATATTTT. It specifies CASIKEGAGNTIYF. The chain links TRBV19 to TRBJ1-3; no clear D. CDR1 and CDR2 from the germline V gene are LNHDA and SQIVND (reference sequence). Trimming shortened V by 7 bases and J by 2 bases, and 12 bases separated the two germline ends. The CDR3 covers 14 residues.

This clonotype was seen ten or more times. V usage is TRBV28 and J usage is TRBJ1-1; a weak D match, TRBD1 (5 bases). Trimming pared 6 bases from V and 0 bases from J, leaving 17 bases between. The CDR3 runs to 16 residues. CDR1 is MDHEN and CDR2 is SYDVKM in the germline V gene. The CDR3 reads CASRFVATDMNTEAFF. CDR3 nucleotide sequence: TGTGCCAGCAGATTCGTAGCGACAGACATGAACACTGAAGCTTTCTTT. Full variable domain (outside the CDR3, taken from reference TRBV28 and TRBJ1-1): DVKVTQSSRYLVKRTGEKVFLECVQDMDHENMFWYRQDPGLGLRLIYFSYDVKMKEKGDIPEGYSVSREKKERFSLILESASTNQTSMYLCASRFVATDMNTEAFFGQGTRLTVV.

Many counts were recorded for this clonotype. The CDR3 loop is CASSPDYGYGYTF. DNA for the CDR3: TGCGCCAGCAGCCCCGATTACGGCTATGGCTACACCTTC. The J gene is TRBJ1-2, the V gene TRBV5-1; D gene uncertain. Germline V lookup: CDR1 SGHRS, CDR2 YFSETQ. The germline V and J ends were trimmed by 4 bases and 4 bases, with 11 bases remaining between them. The CDR3 has 13 amino acids.

The chain has TRBV6-4 and TRBJ1-4, with D unresolved. V lost 3 bases to trimming and J lost 3 bases, with 14 bases between them. The germline V gene encodes CDR1 MRHNA and CDR2 SNTAGT. This CDR3 is 16 amino acids long. The CDR3 DNA follows: TGTGCCAGCAGTGAATCGTCTTCTGGGGCTAATGAAAAACTGTTTTTT. Its translation: CASSESSSGANEKLFF.

At least ten counts were recorded for this clonotype. The chain employs TRBV2 and TRBJ2-7, with 9 bases lining up with TRBD1. Germline CDR1 reads SNHLY; CDR2 reads FYNNEI. Trimming took 6 bases from V and 0 from J; bases not matched to a gene: 3. This CDR3 is built from 14 residues. This CDR3 reads CASRVTGGSYEQYF. The DNA for the CDR3 is TGTGCCAGCAGGGTGACAGGGGGCTCCTACGAGCAGTACTTC. Complete variable domain (other parts from reference TRBV2 and TRBJ2-7): EPEVTQTPSHQVTQMGQEVILRCVPISNHLYFYWYRQILGQKVEFLVSFYNNEISEKSEIFDDQFSVERPDGSNFTLKIRSTKLEDSAMYFCASRVTGGSYEQYFGPGTRLTVT.

At least ten counts were recorded for this clonotype. The chain combines TRBV6-1 with TRBJ1-1; possibly TRBD1 for D (5 bases). CDR3 length: 15 residues. V dropped 6 bases and J dropped 1 base, with 15 bases sitting between them. Per the germline V gene, CDR1 is MNHNS and CDR2 is SASEGT. CDR3 in amino acids: CASRDLDNKNTEAFF. The CDR3, as DNA: TGTGCCAGCAGAGACCTGGACAACAAGAACACTGAAGCTTTCTTT.

The rearrangement joins TRBV7-6 to TRBJ2-3; D is possibly TRBD1 (6 bases). The CDR3 is made up of 16 amino acids. Germline CDR1 SGHVS, CDR2 FNYEAQ. Trimming shortened V by 7 bases and J by 5 bases, and 22 bases separated the two germline ends. CDR3 region: CASTRSRGRGGDTQYF. CDR3 nucleotide sequence: TGTGCCAGCACCCGATCCAGGGGAAGGGGTGGAGATACGCAGTATTTT.

On this clonotype itself: A much larger clone is a single base away; this may be a read error. This chain uses TRBV11-2 with TRBJ2-7; D is uncertain. The germline CDR1 and CDR2 sequences are SGHAT and FQNNGV. The CDR3 is 11 amino acids. DNA of the CDR3: TGTGTCAGCAGCGACCCGAACGAGCAGTACTTC. Translating it yields CVSSDPNEQYF.

This clonotype was found many times. This chain joins TRBV10-3 and TRBJ1-1, with D possibly matching TRBD1 (5 bases). The CDR3 has 15 amino acids. Germline loops: CDR1 ENHRY, CDR2 SYGVKD. V was shortened by 3 bases and J by 0 bases, with 11 bases between the two germline ends. CDR3 bases: TGTGCCATCAGTGATTTCAGGGAAATGAACACTGAAGCTTTCTTT. Translated, it gives CAISDFREMNTEAFF.

This clonotype was seen only a few times. The chain couples TRBV24-1 to TRBJ2-1; D tentatively reads TRBD1 or TRBD2 (5 bases each). Trimming shortened V by 2 bases and J by 9 bases, and 13 bases separated the two germline ends. Germline CDR1 is KGHDR and CDR2 is SFDVKD. The CDR3 runs 14 residues. The CDR3 reads CATSDSGTPSEQFF. The CDR3 coding sequence is TGTGCCACCAGTGATTCGGGGACCCCGTCTGAGCAGTTCTTC.

The chain joins TRBV20-1 to TRBJ1-5; no reliable D call. Trimming stripped 6 bases from V and 4 bases from J, with 19 bases between. The CDR3 is 15 residues long. From germline, CDR1 is DFQATT and CDR2 SNEGSKA (reference sequence). The CDR3 sequence: CSAPSSYELNQPQHF. The CDR3 DNA reads TGCAGTGCGCCCTCTTCCTACGAGTTGAATCAGCCCCAGCATTTT.

A note on this clonotype: This may arise from a read error, as a much more abundant clone is one base away. The conserved final phenylalanine or tryptophan is absent from the CDR3, which likely points to a read error. The CDR3 is CATIDRERMRYQPQHL. The CDR3 coding sequence is TGTGCCACCATTGACAGGGAACGAATGCGGTATCAGCCCCAGCATCTT. The chain combines TRBV27 with TRBJ1-5, with TRBD1 matching over 7 bases. Germline CDR1 MNHEY, CDR2 SMNVEV (reference sequence). This CDR3 has 16 residues. The ends lost 10 bases at V and 5 bases at J; junction bases unmatched: 17.